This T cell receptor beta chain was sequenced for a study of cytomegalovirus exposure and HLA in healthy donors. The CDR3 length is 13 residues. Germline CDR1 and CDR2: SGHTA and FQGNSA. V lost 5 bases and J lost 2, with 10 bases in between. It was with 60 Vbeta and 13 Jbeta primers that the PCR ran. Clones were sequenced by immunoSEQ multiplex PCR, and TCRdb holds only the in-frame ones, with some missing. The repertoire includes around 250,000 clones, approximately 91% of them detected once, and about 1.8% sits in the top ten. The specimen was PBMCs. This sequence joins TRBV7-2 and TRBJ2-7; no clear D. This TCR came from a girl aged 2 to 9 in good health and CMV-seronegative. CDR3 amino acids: CASSPAAPYEQYF. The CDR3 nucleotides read TGTGCCAGCAGCCCTGCCGCGCCCTACGAGCAGTACTTC. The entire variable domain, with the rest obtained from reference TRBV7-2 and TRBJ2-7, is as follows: GAGVSQSPSNKVTEKGKDVELRCDPISGHTALYWYRQSLGQGLEFLIYFQGNSAPDKSGLPSDRFSAERTGGSVSTLTIQRTQQEDSAVYLCASSPAAPYEQYFGPGTRLTVT.